These T cell receptor beta chains were read from a single sample in a study of T cell changes during pregnancy in multiple sclerosis. Sequencing used immunoSEQ multiplex PCR; TCRdb keeps in-frame clones, though not all of them. The table lists fewer than 50,000 clones, around nine tenths of them singletons, with approximately 0.7% in the top ten. The sequences come from CD4+ T cells from peripheral blood mononuclear cells, collected in the second trimester of pregnancy. These TCRs come from a female donor in good health, enrolled as a control in a pregnancy study. Both conserved end residues are part of each CDR3. Only part of the rows carry a size: once, few, many, or a class if the clone is expanded.

abundance: NA
j_gene: TRBJ2-2
v_gene: TRBV4-3
CDR3aa: CASSQGGGRNTGELFF

abundance: NA
j_gene: TRBJ2-3
v_gene: TRBV7-2
CDR3aa: CASSSDRVFVDTQYF

abundance: NA
j_gene: TRBJ2-1
v_gene: TRBV19
CDR3aa: CASRIPGRSPDEQFF

abundance: NA
j_gene: TRBJ2-5
v_gene: TRBV4-3
CDR3aa: CASSQERGTGLQETQYF

abundance: NA
j_gene: TRBJ1-5
v_gene: TRBV4-2
CDR3aa: CASSQDAGTGVLPQHF

abundance: NA
j_gene: TRBJ2-3
v_gene: TRBV6-5
CDR3aa: CASSYGTWPDTQYF

abundance: NA
j_gene: TRBJ2-7
v_gene: TRBV19
CDR3aa: CASSIGDRDYEQYF

abundance: NA
j_gene: TRBJ2-6
v_gene: TRBV4-2
CDR3aa: CASSRQDRAGANVLTF

abundance: NA
j_gene: TRBJ2-1
v_gene: TRBV6-6
CDR3aa: CASSRSGGAQGEQFF

abundance: once
j_gene: TRBJ2-1
v_gene: TRBV19
CDR3aa: CASSIGQAYNEQFF

abundance: NA
j_gene: NA
v_gene: TRBV4-3
CDR3aa: CASSQHAGTGDYEQYF

abundance: NA
j_gene: TRBJ2-3
v_gene: TRBV7-2
CDR3aa: CASSLGAGTDTQYF

abundance: NA
j_gene: TRBJ2-5
v_gene: TRBV18
CDR3aa: CASSPLSREETQYF

abundance: once
j_gene: TRBJ2-3
v_gene: TRBV18
CDR3aa: CASSPQGAGNTDTQYF

abundance: NA
j_gene: TRBJ2-1
v_gene: TRBV2
CDR3aa: CASSAIQGTEQFF

abundance: NA
j_gene: TRBJ2-3
v_gene: TRBV7-2
CDR3aa: CASSYTGGTDTQYF

abundance: NA
j_gene: TRBJ1-1
v_gene: TRBV5-6
CDR3aa: CASNNLGGGQGAKNTEAFF

abundance: NA
j_gene: TRBJ2-5
v_gene: TRBV2
CDR3aa: CASYRGASAQYF

abundance: NA
j_gene: TRBJ2-7
v_gene: TRBV5-8
CDR3aa: CASSFYSARVPEQYF

abundance: NA
j_gene: TRBJ2-1
v_gene: TRBV7-8
CDR3aa: CASSPNMGLAGQNEQFF

abundance: NA
j_gene: TRBJ2-5
v_gene: TRBV7-8
CDR3aa: CASSPVVEETQYF

abundance: NA
j_gene: TRBJ2-7
v_gene: TRBV7-2
CDR3aa: CASSFGTRTYEQYF

abundance: NA
j_gene: TRBJ1-4
v_gene: TRBV19
CDR3aa: CASSKGQVREKLFF

abundance: NA
j_gene: TRBJ1-1
v_gene: TRBV28
CDR3aa: CASTMNTEAFF

abundance: NA
j_gene: TRBJ2-1
v_gene: TRBV7-9
CDR3aa: CASSLEGTVTDEQFF

abundance: NA
j_gene: TRBJ2-1
v_gene: TRBV6-1
CDR3aa: CASSELYSYNEQFF

abundance: NA
j_gene: TRBJ2-3
v_gene: TRBV6-5
CDR3aa: CASNQIRDTQYF

abundance: NA
j_gene: TRBJ1-2
v_gene: TRBV28
CDR3aa: CASSLQGYGYTF

abundance: once
j_gene: TRBJ2-4
v_gene: TRBV7-2
CDR3aa: CASSLDRGRRYF